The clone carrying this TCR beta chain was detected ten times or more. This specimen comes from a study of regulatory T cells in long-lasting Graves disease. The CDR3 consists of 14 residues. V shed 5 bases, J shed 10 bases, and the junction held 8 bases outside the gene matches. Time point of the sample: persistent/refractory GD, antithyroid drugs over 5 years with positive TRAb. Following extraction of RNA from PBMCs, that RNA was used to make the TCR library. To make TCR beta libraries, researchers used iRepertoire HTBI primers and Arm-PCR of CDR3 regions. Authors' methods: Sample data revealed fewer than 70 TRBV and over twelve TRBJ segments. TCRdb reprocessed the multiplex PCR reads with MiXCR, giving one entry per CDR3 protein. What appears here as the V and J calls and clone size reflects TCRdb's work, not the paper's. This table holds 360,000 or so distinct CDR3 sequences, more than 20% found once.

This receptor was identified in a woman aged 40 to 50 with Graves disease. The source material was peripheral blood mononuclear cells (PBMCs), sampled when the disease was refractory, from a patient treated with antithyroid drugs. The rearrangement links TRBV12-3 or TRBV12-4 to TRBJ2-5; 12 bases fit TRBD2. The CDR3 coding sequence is TGTGCCAGCAGTCTCTCGACTAGCGGGAGTGGCCAGTACTTC. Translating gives CASSLSTSGSGQYF.